The sequence of this T cell receptor beta chain was determined in a study of cytomegalovirus exposure and HLA in healthy donors listed by TCRdb under 2017. A note on the overall study: In an earlier analysis of some 550 of the donors, about 260 Gb of sequence data and 100 million or so unique TCR beta sequences from about 179 million T cells were reported. An early release covering more than 500 HLA-typed donors comprised about 300 gigabases of sequencing data and around 80 million unique TCR sequences. The genetic ancestry cluster associated with self-reported Caucasian donors included approximately 85% of the roughly 400 genotyped donors. The aim of the study was to test whether cataloging public T cell receptors could identify signatures of past pathogen exposure. Using immunosequencing, the study profiled T cell repertoires from 500 to 800 subjects and related those repertoires to cytomegalovirus serostatus. Besides the first cohort of around 670 subjects, a separate validation cohort made up of about 120 different subjects was used. To predict cytomegalovirus infection status, the study brought together high-throughput TCR immunosequencing, statistical association of individual TCRs with disease status, and machine learning. A later analysis re-examined previously published TCR beta repertoires from over 500 donors and added high-resolution HLA genotyping to investigate patterns of TCR occurrence. In the later analysis, no new phenotypic data were used to find candidate immune exposures; instead, reliance was placed on TCR beta sequences and their occurrence across donors. An earlier analysis of 587 of the donors used high-throughput TCR beta sequencing to judge whether each TCR beta V gene segment behaved as functional or pseudogenic. Donor age, sex, ethnicity and CMV serostatus were compiled together with the repertoire data. In a later genetic analysis, genome-wide SNP genotypes for about three fifths of the 666 donors were used, and that subset was treated as a discovery cohort. Every discovery cohort repertoire had been produced on one sequencing platform. Class I and class II HLA loci were covered by the typing at four-digit resolution. The number of typed donors differed by locus: about 620-630 for A, B, C, DRB1 and DQB1; approximately 520 for DQA1; fewer than 610 for DPA1; and 400 to 480 for DPB1. A few DR-DQ haplotypes were handled as single units for association and clustering because linkage in the cohort was strong. Among 398 genotyped donors of the cohort, an average of around 240,000 unique TCR beta nucleotide sequences was sequenced per donor, of which 15% to 20% were non-productive. General study outcomes and caveats: While some public TCRs were present in many individuals, most TCR sequences turned up only very rarely across donors. In a later genetic analysis, fewer N-insertions in productive TCRs were reported among donors in an Asian-associated ancestry cluster than the approximately 710-donor mean. Strong co-occurrence of HLA alleles, especially DR and DQ, made assigning TCR associations to individual alleles difficult. Seventeen rarely observed V segments, including chromosome 9 orphons, were excluded from the earlier analysis of some 590 of the donors because counts were too low. V-gene and J-gene trimming of TCR beta chains was associated with a missense DCLRE1C variant in a later genetic analysis, and the association was replicated in an independent cohort. Immune exposure information for the cohort was limited to CMV serostatus. An earlier analysis of approximately 600 of the donors showed that most TCR beta V segments appeared in productive rearrangements either about 87% or about 30% of the time, which broadly matched IMGT annotations. Sequencing depth was assumed to be roughly uniform across donors in the presence/absence analyses, though that assumption may not hold. A total of about 150 TCR beta chains were listed by the study as associated with cytomegalovirus. A later analysis associated approximately 17,000 TCR beta sequences with specific HLA alleles at a false discovery rate of 0.05. Only TCR beta chains were sequenced in this cohort, and the absence of alpha or paired-chain data limited detectable features. A further reported finding was that TCR beta sequences accurately predicted the HLA-A and HLA-B alleles for most subjects in the first cohort. In a later analysis, the rate of TCR association differed among HLA loci, with DRB1 alleles having the most associated TCRs and HLA-C alleles having the fewest. The authors suggested that the approach could potentially be generalized to other disease states and immunological phenotypes. In a later analysis, most CMV-associated TCR beta chains were found to appear HLA-restricted, with HLA associations seemingly driven largely by CMV exposure. A group of highly shared sequence variants was considered likely to be a technical artifact of the sequencing pipeline. In both the original and validation cohorts, the classifier was reported to diagnose cytomegalovirus status with high specificity and sensitivity. In vitro tests confirmed that three of the cytomegalovirus-associated TCR beta chains recognize cytomegalovirus antigens. According to a later analysis, parvovirus B19, influenza, CMV and Epstein-Barr virus appeared linked to several top co-occurrence clusters. Because some donors lacked HLA typing at each locus, the association tests relied only on the typed subset. Linkage disequilibrium might explain the correlated functional status among segregating V segments, but an unknown experimental factor could not be ruled out. Compared with equally common non-associated chains, HLA-associated TCR beta chains in a later analysis were more clonally expanded and had lower generation probabilities.

The cohort comprised 550 to 700 healthy bone marrow donors. All cohort members were sampled while nominally healthy, although unrecorded immune exposures were likely present. The donor tested CMV seronegative and was one of the 352 seronegative cohort members. A peripheral blood sample was provided by each donor, and peripheral blood mononuclear cells were used for TCR beta sequencing. Genomic DNA extraction from the blood cell samples was performed with the Qiagen DNeasy Blood Extraction Kit. This clone was detected only a few times. Its antigen is still unknown. No much larger clone exists at a distance of one base, and base qualities are not known. Preparation of the library involved the immunoSEQ multiplex PCR assay. For the multiplex PCR, a mixture combining 60 forward primers for TCR Vbeta segments and 13 reverse primers for TCR Jbeta segments was used. A multiplex PCR assay on genomic DNA amplified the CDR3 region of rearranged TCR beta genes. Amplified TCR beta libraries were sequenced as 87-base-pair reads on the Illumina HiSeq System. Per the original workflow: In a later analysis, some 80 million unique TCR beta chains were counted across the approximately 620 repertoires, and roughly 9.9 million of these chains were shared by at least two donors. A nearest-neighbor algorithm error-corrected the raw reads and collapsed the reads into unique sequences, merging closely related sequences to remove PCR and sequencing errors. CDR3 sequences were aligned to IMGT reference sequences to assign V, D and J gene segments. For a sequence to be retained, at least a six-nucleotide match to both a V gene segment and a J gene segment was required. A rearrangement counted as productive if the CDR3 had no stop codons and remained in frame with V and J, and every other rearrangement counted as non-productive. Following IMGT convention, CDR3 was defined as the stretch from the second conserved V-encoded cysteine up to the conserved J-encoded phenylalanine. The earlier analysis of some 580 of the donors excluded any sequence lacking an unambiguous match to a single V gene segment. An earlier analysis of a few hundred of the donors classified V segments as functional when productive rearrangements were above 56.7% and as segregating when the standard deviation between donors was above 5%. To diagnose cytomegalovirus status from the catalog of TCR beta chain sequences, a statistical classification framework was built. In a later analysis, TCR nucleotide sequences were compared against IMGT/GENE-DB human TR gene sequences so that V and J genes could be assigned. A later analysis assigned CDR3 sequences and most-parsimonious VDJ recombination scenarios with the TCRdist pipeline. A later analysis defined each TCR beta chain by its CDR3 amino acid sequence plus V-gene family, and excluded reads lacking a unique V-gene family. A later analysis removed 592 highly shared, low-generation-probability nucleotide sequences to deal with suspected cross-contamination and a sequencing artifact. A later analysis calculated a clonal expansion index for each public chain from normalized within-repertoire ranks of inferred template counts. A later analysis computed generation probabilities with a VDJ recombination model fitted to out-of-frame rearrangements, and checked the results against IGoR. A later analysis scored TCR-TCR, TCR-HLA and TCR-CMV co-occurrence with hypergeometric tests, applying a repertoire-size bias correction to TCR pairs. False discovery rates were estimated in a later analysis by permuting HLA or CMV assignments 20 times. In a later analysis, co-occurring TCRs were grouped using DBSCAN, with TCRdist sequence similarity added in when clustering inside HLA-allele-positive subsets. Repertoires with fewer than 30,000 or more than 120,000 public chains were left out of co-occurrence clustering, as were a handful of repertoires with anomalous nucleotide sharing. This immuneACCESS table, as held by TCRdb, lists in-frame sequences with V and J called but not all clones. Of the missing ones, under half trace to an unresolved V gene in checked studies; the others have no known cause. The DNA was the basis for D and trimming; V, J and clone size are from that table. For this sample there are some 140,000 clones; around 82% appear just once. Of the sample, approximately 1.2% falls within the top ten clones.

This receptor was identified in a man between 50 and 59 years old in good health and CMV-seronegative. The sequenced sample consisted of PBMCs.

The CDR3 loop reads CASSRDRVTGELFF. The nucleotide sequence reads TGTGCCAGCAGTCGGGACAGGGTGACTGGGGAGCTGTTTTTT. The chain is made from TRBV6-4 and TRBJ2-2; the central 9 bases match TRBD1. From cysteine to phenylalanine, the CDR3 is 14 amino acids long. Only the CDR3 part of the read is kept: 42 bases, read in frame from the first base. Unmatched junction bases come to 6, with V trimmed by 5 bases and J by 8 bases. CDR1 and CDR2 (MRHNA, SNTAGT) derive from the germline V gene.